This T cell receptor (beta chain) was found in a study of blood T cells in healthy people across ages. A second PCR, run for about 7 to 11 cycles, used a sample-barcoded 5' primer plus a J-beta primer mix. TCRdb independently ran MiXCR on the 5' RACE reads; one entry per CDR3 protein. The data contain 800,000 to 950,000 distinct CDR3 sequences, about 37% of them singletons. CDR1 is SGHRS and CDR2 is YFSETQ in the germline V gene. The length of the CDR3 is 14 residues. J lost 8 bases, V lost 4 bases, and 9 bases had no gene match. The chain uses TRBV5-1 and TRBJ1-1; 9 positions match TRBD1. The sequence came from a man between 18 and 35 years old in good health. The specimen sequenced was blood. CDR3 nucleotides: TGCGCCAGCAGCGTCTCCGGGACAGGGATGGAAGCTTTCTTT. Amino acids: CASSVSGTGMEAFF.